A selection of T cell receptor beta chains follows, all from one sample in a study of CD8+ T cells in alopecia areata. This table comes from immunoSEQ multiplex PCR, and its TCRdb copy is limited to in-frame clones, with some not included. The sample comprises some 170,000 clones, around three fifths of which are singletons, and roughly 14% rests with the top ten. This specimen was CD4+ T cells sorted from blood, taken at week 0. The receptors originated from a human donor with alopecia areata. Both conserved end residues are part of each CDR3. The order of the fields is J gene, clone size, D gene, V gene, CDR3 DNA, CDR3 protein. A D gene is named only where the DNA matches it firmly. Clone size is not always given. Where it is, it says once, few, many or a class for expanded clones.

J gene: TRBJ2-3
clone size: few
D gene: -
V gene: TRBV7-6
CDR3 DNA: TGTGCCAGCAGCTCTAACAGGGATACAGATACGCAGTATTTT
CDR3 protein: CASSSNRDTDTQYF

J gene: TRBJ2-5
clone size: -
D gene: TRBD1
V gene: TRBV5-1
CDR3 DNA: TGCGCCAGCAGCATCGGACAGGGGATGGGGGAGACCCAGTACTTC
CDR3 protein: CASSIGQGMGETQYF

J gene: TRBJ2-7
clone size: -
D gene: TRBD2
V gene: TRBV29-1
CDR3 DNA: TGCAGCGTTGAGGGGCGGGGGGGCAACTACGAGCAGTACTTC
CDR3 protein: CSVEGRGGNYEQYF

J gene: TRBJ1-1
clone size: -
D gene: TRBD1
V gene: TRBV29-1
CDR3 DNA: TGCAGCGCCACTACGGACAGGGTGAACACTGAAGCTTTCTTT
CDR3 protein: CSATTDRVNTEAFF

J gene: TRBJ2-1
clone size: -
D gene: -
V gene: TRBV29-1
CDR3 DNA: TGCAGCGCACCCAGGGGCAATGAGCAGTTCTTC
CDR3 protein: CSAPRGNEQFF

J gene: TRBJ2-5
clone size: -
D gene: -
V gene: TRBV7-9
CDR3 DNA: TGTGCCAGCAGCCCACTTCTGGAGACCCAGTACTTC
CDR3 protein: CASSPLLETQYF

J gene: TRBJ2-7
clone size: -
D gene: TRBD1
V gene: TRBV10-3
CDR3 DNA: TGTGCCATCAGTCGGGACAGGGGGTACGAGCAGTACTTC
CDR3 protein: CAISRDRGYEQYF

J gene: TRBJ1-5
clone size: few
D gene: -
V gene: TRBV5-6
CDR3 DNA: TGTGCCAGCAGCTTGACAGGCAATCAGCCCCAGCATTTT
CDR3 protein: CASSLTGNQPQHF

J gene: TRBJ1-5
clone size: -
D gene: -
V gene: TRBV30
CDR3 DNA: TGTGCCTGGTCCCGGGACTATAGGGGTCAGCCCCAGCATTTT
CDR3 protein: CAWSRDYRGQPQHF

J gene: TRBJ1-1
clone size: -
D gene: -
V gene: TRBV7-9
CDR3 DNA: TGTGCCAGCAGCCGGAATCCAGGAACTGAAGCTTTCTTT
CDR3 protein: CASSRNPGTEAFF

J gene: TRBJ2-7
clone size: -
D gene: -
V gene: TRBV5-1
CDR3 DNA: TGCGCCAGCAGCTTGGTCGGGGCCACCTACGAGCAGTACTTC
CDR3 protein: CASSLVGATYEQYF

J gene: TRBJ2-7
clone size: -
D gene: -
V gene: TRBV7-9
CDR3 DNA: TGTGCCAGCAGCTTAGAGGGCTCTTACTACGAGCAGTACTTC
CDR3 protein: CASSLEGSYYEQYF

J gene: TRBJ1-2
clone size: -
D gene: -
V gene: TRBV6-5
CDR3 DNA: TGTGCCAGCAGTTATGGGTTGGCGGATGGCTACACCTTC
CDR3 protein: CASSYGLADGYTF

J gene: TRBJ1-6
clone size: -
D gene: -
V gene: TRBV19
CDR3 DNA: TGTGCCAGTGGGTCACCCCTCCACTTT
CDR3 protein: CASGSPLHF

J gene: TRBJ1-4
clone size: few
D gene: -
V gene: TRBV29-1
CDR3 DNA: TGCAGCGTCCAAATAGGGGGTATTAATGAAAAACTGTTTTTT
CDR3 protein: CSVQIGGINEKLFF

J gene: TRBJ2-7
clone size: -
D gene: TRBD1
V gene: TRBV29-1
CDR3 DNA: TGCAGCGTTGATCGACAGGGGGGTGGCGAGCAGTACTTC
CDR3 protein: CSVDRQGGGEQYF

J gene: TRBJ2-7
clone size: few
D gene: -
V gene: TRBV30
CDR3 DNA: TGTGCCTGGAATCGGAACGGGGGGCGGGAGCAGTACTTC
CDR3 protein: CAWNRNGGREQYF

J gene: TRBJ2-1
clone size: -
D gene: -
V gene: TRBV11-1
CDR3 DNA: TGTGCCAGCAGCTTCCCCCCGCCCTTCAATGAGCAGTTCTTC
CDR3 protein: CASSFPPPFNEQFF

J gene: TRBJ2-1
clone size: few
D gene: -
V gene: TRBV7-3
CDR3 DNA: TGTGCCAGCAGCTTAGAAAGAGAGGGTGAGCAGTTCTTC
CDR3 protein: CASSLEREGEQFF

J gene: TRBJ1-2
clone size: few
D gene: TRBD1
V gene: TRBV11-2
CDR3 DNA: TGTGCCAGCAGATTAACAGGGGAGAAGAGCTATGGCTACACCTTC
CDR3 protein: CASRLTGEKSYGYTF

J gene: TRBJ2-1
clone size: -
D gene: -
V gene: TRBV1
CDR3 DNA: TGCACCAGCAGCCAAGATCATACGAGAGACAGGGGGGAGAATGAGCAGTTCTTC
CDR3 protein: CTSSQDHTRDRGENEQFF

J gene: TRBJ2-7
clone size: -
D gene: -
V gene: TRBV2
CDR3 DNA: TGTGCCAGCAGTGTTCCGGGGATTTCCTACGAGCAGTACTTC
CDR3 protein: CASSVPGISYEQYF

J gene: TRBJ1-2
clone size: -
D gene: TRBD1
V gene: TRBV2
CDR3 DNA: TGTGCCAGCAGAGGGGACAGGGGCTATGGCTACACCTTC
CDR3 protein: CASRGDRGYGYTF

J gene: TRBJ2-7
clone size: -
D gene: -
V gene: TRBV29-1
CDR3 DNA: TGCAGCGTTTCGGGAAGCTCCTACGAGCAGTACTTC
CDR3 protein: CSVSGSSYEQYF

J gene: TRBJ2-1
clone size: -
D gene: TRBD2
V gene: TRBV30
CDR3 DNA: TGTGCCTGGAGGGCGGTATTTGGCGGGGGGGCCGGCAATGAGCAGTTCTTC
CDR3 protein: CAWRAVFGGGAGNEQFF

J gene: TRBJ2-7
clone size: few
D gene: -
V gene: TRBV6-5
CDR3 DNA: TGTGCCAGCAGTTACTCGGAGGAGGCCTACGAGCAGTACTTC
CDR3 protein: CASSYSEEAYEQYF

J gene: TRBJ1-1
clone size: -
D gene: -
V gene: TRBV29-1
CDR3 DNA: TGCAGCGCCGCACAGATCATGAACACTGAAGCTTTCTTT
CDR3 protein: CSAAQIMNTEAFF

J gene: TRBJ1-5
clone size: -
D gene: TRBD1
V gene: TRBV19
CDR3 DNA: TGTGCCAGTAGTGGATATGGACAGGGAGGCAATCAGCCCCAGCATTTT
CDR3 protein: CASSGYGQGGNQPQHF

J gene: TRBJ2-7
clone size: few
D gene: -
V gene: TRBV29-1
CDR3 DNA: TGCAGCGTTGAAGAGGCCAGGGGCGAGCAGTACTTC
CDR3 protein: CSVEEARGEQYF

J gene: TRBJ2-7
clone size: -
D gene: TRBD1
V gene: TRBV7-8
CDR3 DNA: TGTGCCAGCAGCGTCGACAGGGGCCCCCCCTACGAGCAGTACTTC
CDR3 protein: CASSVDRGPPYEQYF

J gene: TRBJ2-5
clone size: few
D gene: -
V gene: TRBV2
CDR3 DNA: TGTGCCAGCACCCTTAGGGGGTTCCAAGAGACCCAGTACTTC
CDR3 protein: CASTLRGFQETQYF

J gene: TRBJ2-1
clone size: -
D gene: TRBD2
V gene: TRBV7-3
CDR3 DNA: TGTGCCAGCAGCTTAATGGGACTAGCAGGCAATGAGCAGTTCTTC
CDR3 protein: CASSLMGLAGNEQFF

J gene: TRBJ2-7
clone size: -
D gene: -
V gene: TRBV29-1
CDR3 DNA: TGCAGCGTTGCACAGGGCCCGGGGGAGCAGTACTTC
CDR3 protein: CSVAQGPGEQYF

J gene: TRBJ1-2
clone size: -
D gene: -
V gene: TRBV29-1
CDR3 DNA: TGCAGCGTCGGTAGTTTAGCTAACTATGGCTACACCTTC
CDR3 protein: CSVGSLANYGYTF

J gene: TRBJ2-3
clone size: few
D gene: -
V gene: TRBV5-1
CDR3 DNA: TGCGCCAGCAGCTTCGGAGAAGACGTAGATACGCAGTATTTT
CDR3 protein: CASSFGEDVDTQYF

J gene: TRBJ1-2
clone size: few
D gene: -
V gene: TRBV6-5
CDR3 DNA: TGTGCCAGCAGGGAACAGGGACGTGGCTACACCTTC
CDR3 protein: CASREQGRGYTF

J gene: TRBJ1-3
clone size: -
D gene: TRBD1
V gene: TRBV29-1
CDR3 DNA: TGCAGCGTTGAGGGGACAGGAGAAATCAACACCATATATTTT
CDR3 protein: CSVEGTGEINTIYF

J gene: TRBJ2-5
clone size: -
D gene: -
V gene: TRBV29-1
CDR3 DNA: TGCAGCGTTGAACGGGCAGAGACCCAGTACTTC
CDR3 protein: CSVERAETQYF

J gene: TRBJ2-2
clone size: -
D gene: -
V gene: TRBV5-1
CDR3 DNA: TGCGCCAGCAGCTTGGCCCCAGGGGGAGGCACCGGGGAGCTGTTTTTT
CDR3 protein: CASSLAPGGGTGELFF

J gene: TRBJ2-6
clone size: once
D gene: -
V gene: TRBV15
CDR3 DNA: TGTGCCACCAGCAGAGAAAGGCCAGGGTCTGGGGCCAACGTCCTGACTTTC
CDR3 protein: CATSRERPGSGANVLTF

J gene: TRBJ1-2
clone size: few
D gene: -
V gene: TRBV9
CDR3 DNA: TGTGCCAGCAGCCCGACACCTACAGAGGGGGGGGATGGCTACACCTTC
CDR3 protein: CASSPTPTEGGDGYTF

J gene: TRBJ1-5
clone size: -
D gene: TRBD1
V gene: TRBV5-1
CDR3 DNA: TGCGCCAGCAGCCCGGGACAGGGAGGGGAGCCCCAGCATTTT
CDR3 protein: CASSPGQGGEPQHF

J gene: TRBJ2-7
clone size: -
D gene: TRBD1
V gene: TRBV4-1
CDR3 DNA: TGCGCCAGCAGCCAACTTCTACGGGGACAGTACGAGCAGTACTTC
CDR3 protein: CASSQLLRGQYEQYF

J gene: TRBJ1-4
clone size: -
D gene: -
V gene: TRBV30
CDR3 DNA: TGTGCCTGGACCCCAGGGAGGGGGAATGAAAAACTGTTTTTT
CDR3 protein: CAWTPGRGNEKLFF

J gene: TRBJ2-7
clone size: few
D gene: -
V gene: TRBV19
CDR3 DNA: TGTGCCAGTAGTATAGGGGGTATCTCCTACGAGCAGTACTTC
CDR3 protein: CASSIGGISYEQYF

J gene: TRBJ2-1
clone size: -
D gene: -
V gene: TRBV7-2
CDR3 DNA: TGTGCCAGCAGCTTAGTCGCGGGGGAGCAGTTCTTC
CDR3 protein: CASSLVAGEQFF

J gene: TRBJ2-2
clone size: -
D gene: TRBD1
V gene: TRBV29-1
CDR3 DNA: TGCAGCGTTTCAGGGGGAATCAACACCGGGGAGCTGTTTTTT
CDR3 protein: CSVSGGINTGELFF

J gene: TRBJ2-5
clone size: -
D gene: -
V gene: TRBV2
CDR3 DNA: TGTGCCAGCAGTGAAGATGCAGGGCGGTCCCAGTACTTC
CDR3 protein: CASSEDAGRSQYF

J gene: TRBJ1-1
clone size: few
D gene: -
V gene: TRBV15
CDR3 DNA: TGTGCCACCAGCAGCGGAAGAGCCATGAACACTGAAGCTTTCTTT
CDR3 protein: CATSSGRAMNTEAFF

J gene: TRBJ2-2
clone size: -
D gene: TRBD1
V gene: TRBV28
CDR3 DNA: TGTGCCAGCAGTTCACCGGGACAGGGTACCGGGGAGCTGTTTTTT
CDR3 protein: CASSSPGQGTGELFF

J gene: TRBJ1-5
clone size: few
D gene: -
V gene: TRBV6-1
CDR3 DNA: TGTGCCAGCAGTGAACCCGGGATTAGCAATCAGCCCCAGCATTTT
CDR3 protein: CASSEPGISNQPQHF

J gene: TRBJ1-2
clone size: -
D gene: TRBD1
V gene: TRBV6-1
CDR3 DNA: TGTGCCAGCACACCACAGGGGCAGAACTATGGCTACACCTTC
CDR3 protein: CASTPQGQNYGYTF

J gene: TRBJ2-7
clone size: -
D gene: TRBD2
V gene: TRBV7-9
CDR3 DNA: TGTGCCAGCAGCTATTGGACTAGCGGGGATGAGCAGTACTTC
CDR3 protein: CASSYWTSGDEQYF

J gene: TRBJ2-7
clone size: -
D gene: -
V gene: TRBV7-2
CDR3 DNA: TGTGCCAGCAGCCTATGGGAAAGAAGGGAGCAGTACTTC
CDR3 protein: CASSLWERREQYF